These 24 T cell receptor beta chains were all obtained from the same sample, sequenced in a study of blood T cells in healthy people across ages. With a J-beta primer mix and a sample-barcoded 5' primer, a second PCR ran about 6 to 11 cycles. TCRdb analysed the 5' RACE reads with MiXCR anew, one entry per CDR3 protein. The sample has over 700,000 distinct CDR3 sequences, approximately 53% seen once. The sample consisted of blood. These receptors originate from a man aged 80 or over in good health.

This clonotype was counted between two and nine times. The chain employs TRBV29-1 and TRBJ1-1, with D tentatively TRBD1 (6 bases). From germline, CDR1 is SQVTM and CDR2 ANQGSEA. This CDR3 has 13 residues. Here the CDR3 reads CAGGRDVGTEAFF. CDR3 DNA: TGCGCGGGGGGCAGAGACGTGGGCACTGAAGCTTTCTTT.

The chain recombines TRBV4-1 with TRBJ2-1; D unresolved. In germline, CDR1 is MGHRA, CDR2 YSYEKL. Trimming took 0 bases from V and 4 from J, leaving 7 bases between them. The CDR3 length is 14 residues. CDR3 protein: CASSQEIGYNEQFF. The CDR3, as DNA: TGCGCCAGCAGCCAAGAGATAGGGTACAATGAGCAGTTCTTC.

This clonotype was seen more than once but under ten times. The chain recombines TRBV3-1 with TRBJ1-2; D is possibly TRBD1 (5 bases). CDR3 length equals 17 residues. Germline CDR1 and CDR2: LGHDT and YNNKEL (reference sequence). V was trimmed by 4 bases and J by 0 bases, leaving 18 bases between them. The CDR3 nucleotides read TGTGCCAGCAGCCCCGGAGGGCAGGGCCCAGCTAACTATGGCTACACCTTC. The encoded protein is CASSPGGQGPANYGYTF.

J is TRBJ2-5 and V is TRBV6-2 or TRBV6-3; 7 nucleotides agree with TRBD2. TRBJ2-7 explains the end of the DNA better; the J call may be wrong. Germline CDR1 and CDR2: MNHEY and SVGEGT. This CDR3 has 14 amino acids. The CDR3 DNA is TGTGCCAGCAGCCCCCCGACTAGCTTGGACGAGCAGTACTTC. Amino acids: CASSPPTSLDEQYF.

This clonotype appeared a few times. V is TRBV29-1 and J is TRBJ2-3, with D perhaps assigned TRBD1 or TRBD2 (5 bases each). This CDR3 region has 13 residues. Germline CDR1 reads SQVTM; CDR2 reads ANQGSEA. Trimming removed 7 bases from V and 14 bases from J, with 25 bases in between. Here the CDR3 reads CSALTSGDRYAYF. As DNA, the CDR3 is TGCAGCGCCCTGACGAGCGGTGACAGATACGCGTATTTT.

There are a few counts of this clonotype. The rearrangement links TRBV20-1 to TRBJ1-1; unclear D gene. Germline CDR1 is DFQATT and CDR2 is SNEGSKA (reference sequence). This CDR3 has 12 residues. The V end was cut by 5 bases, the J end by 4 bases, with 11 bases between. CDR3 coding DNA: TGCAGTGCTCTCGCGGGCGGCACTGAAGCTTTCTTT. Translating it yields CSALAGGTEAFF.

The CDR3 DNA sequence: TGTGCCAGCAGTCGACAGAATGAGCAGTTCTTC. It yields the protein CASSRQNEQFF. The V gene is TRBV6-2 or TRBV6-3, the J gene TRBJ2-1, with D possibly matching TRBD1 (5 bases). This CDR3 region has 11 residues. Germline loops: CDR1 MNHEY, CDR2 SVGEGT. V gave up 5 bases and J gave up 7 bases, with 6 bases separating them.

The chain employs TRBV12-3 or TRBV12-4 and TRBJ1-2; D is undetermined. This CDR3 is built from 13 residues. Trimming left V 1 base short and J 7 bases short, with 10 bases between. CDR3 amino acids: CASSLVPGAGYTF. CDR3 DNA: TGTGCCAGCAGTTTAGTGCCAGGAGCTGGCTACACCTTC.

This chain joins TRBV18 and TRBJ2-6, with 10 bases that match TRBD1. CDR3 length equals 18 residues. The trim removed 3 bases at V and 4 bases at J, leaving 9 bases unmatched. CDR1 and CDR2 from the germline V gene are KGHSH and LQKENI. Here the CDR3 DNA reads TGTGCCAGCTCACCCCTCGAGGGACAGGGGTTCGGGGCCAACGTCCTGACTTTC. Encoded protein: CASSPLEGQGFGANVLTF.

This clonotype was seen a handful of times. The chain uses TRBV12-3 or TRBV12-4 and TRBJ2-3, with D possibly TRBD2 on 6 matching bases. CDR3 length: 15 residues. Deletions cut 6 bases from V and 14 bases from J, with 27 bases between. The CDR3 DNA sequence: TGTGCCAGCAGATCAGTAGCCGGGACTGCGAGGGGCGCGTATTTT. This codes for CASRSVAGTARGAYF.

The DNA of the CDR3 is TGCAGCGTCACGACAGGTATTCTCGGGGGCTATGGCTACACCTTC. Translating gives CSVTTGILGGYGYTF. The chain joins TRBV29-1 to TRBJ1-2; D perhaps matches TRBD1 (6 bases). From germline, CDR1 is SQVTM and CDR2 ANQGSEA. The CDR3 contains 15 residues. The ends were cut back, 6 bases at V and 4 bases at J, with 21 bases in the middle. The full variable domain, completed using reference TRBV29-1 and TRBJ1-2, is SAVISQKPSRDICQRGTSLTIQCQVDSQVTMMFWYRQQPGQSLTLIATANQGSEATYESGFVIDKFPISRPNLTFSTLTVSNMSPEDSSIYLCSVTTGILGGYGYTFGSGTRLTVV.

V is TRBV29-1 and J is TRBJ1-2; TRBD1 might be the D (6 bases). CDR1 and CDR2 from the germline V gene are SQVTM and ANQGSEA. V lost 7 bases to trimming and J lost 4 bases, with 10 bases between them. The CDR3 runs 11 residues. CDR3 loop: CSGPDSYGYTF. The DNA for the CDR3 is TGCAGCGGACCGGACAGCTATGGCTACACCTTC.

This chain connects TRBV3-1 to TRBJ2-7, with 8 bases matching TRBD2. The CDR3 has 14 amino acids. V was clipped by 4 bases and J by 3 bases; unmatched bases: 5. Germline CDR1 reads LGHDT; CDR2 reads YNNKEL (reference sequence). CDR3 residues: CASSPGGPLYEQYF. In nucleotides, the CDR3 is TGTGCCAGCAGCCCGGGAGGGCCGCTCTACGAGCAGTACTTC.

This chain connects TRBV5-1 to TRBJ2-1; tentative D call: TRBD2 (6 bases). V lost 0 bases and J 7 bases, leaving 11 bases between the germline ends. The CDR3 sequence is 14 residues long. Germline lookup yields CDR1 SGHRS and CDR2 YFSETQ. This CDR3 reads CASSLASVGNEQFF. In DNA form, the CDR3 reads TGCGCCAGCAGCTTGGCTAGCGTTGGGAATGAGCAGTTCTTC.

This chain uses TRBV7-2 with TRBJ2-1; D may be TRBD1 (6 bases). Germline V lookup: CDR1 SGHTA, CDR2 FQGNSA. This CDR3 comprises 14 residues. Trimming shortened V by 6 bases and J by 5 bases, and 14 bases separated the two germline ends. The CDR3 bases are TGTGCCAGCAGTGGGGGCAGGGGCAACAATGAGCAGTTCTTC. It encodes CASSGGRGNNEQFF.

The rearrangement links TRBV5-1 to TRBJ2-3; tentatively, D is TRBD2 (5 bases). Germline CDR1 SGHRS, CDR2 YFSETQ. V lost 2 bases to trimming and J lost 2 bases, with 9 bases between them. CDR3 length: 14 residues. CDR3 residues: CASSLLEATDTQYF. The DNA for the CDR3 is TGCGCCAGCAGCTTACTAGAAGCCACAGATACGCAGTATTTT.

The CDR3 sequence: CASSVVGLGGSGLTQYF. In nucleotides, the CDR3 is TGTGCCAGCAGTGTAGTGGGTCTAGGCGGGAGCGGCCTTACGCAGTATTTT. The V call is TRBV2, the J call TRBJ2-3; 7 nucleotides line up with TRBD2. Germline assignment: CDR1 SNHLY and CDR2 FYNNEI. The ends lost 4 bases at V and 8 bases at J; junction bases unmatched: 18. This CDR3 contains 17 residues.

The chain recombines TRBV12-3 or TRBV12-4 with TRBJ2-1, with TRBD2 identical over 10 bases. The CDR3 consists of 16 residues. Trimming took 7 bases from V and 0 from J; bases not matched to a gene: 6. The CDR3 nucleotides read TGTGCCAGCACCAAGACTAGCGGGTTCTCCTACAATGAGCAGTTCTTC. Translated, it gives CASTKTSGFSYNEQFF.

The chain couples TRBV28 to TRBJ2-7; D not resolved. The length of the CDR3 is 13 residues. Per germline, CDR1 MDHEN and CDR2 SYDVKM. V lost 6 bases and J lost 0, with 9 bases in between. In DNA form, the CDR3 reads TGTGCCAGCAGCGGAACACGCTCCTACGAGCAGTACTTC. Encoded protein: CASSGTRSYEQYF.

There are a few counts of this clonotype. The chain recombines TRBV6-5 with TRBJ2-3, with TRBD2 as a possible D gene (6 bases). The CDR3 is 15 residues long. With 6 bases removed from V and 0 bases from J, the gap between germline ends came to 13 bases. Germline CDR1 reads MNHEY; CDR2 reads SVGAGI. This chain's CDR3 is CASSPTGLSTDTQYF. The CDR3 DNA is TGTGCCAGCAGCCCTACGGGACTGAGCACAGATACGCAGTATTTT.

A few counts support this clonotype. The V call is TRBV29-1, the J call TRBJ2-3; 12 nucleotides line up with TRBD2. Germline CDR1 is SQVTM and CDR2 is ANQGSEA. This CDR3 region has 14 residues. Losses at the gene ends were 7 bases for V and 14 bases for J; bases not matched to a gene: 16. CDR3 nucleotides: TGCAGCGGCCAACTAGCGGGAGGTTCGGGATACGCGTATTTT. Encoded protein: CSGQLAGGSGYAYF.

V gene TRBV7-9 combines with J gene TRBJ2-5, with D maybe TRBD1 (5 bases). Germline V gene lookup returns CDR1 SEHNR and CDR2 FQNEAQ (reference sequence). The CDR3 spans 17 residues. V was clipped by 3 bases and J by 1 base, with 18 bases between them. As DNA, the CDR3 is TGTGCCAGCAGCTTCCCAGGGTCCGCGGAGATCCAAGAGACCCAGTACTTC. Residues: CASSFPGSAEIQETQYF.

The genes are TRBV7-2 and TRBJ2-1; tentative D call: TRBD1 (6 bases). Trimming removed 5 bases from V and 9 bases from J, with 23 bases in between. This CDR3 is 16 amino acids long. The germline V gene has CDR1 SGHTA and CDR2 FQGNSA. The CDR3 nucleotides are TGTGCCAGCAGCCTAATCCCCCAGGGGTTTGATAGTGAGCAGTTCTTC. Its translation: CASSLIPQGFDSEQFF.

The CDR3: CSAEADEAFF. The CDR3 nucleotides read TGCAGTGCTGAGGCCGATGAAGCTTTCTTT. This chain joins TRBV20-1 and TRBJ1-1; D is unclear. The CDR3 totals 10 residues. CDR1 is DFQATT, CDR2 SNEGSKA, per germline (reference sequence). Trimming shortened V by 5 bases and J by 7 bases, and 8 bases separated the two germline ends.